Each of the 7 T cell receptor beta chains below was sequenced from the same sample in a study of CD8 T cells in Susac syndrome. RNA in amounts of roughly 0.45 to 1 ug was reverse transcribed with random hexamers. TCRdb reanalysed the immunoSEQ multiplex PCR reads using MiXCR and keeps one entry per CDR3 protein. The data show about 300,000 distinct CDR3 sequences, with 65% to 90% seen just once and roughly 0.22% held by the top ten. Sequences were obtained from CD8+ T cells from PBMCs. The source is a human donor with multiple sclerosis.

The V and J genes are TRBV7-9 and TRBJ2-7, with a possible D match to TRBD2 (5 bases). From germline, CDR1 is SEHNR and CDR2 FQNEAQ (reference sequence). V lost 4 bases, J lost 3 bases, and 13 bases lay in between. The CDR3 sequence is 14 residues long. CDR3 amino acids: CASSSNTRVYEQYF. CDR3 in DNA: TGTGCCAGCAGCTCGAATACTAGGGTCTACGAGCAGTACTTC.

This clonotype has a handful of counts. The chain couples TRBV2 to TRBJ2-7; TRBD1 aligns across 7 bases. Trimming cost V 0 bases and J 0 bases; bases outside gene matches: 11. CDR1 is SNHLY and CDR2 is FYNNEI in the germline V gene. The CDR3 runs 18 residues. CDR3 coding DNA: TGTGCCAGCAGTGAAGCTTACGGGCAGGGGGTTAACTCCTACGAGCAGTACTTC. Protein product: CASSEAYGQGVNSYEQYF. Based on the CDR3 plus reference TRBV2 and TRBJ2-7, the full variable domain is EPEVTQTPSHQVTQMGQEVILRCVPISNHLYFYWYRQILGQKVEFLVSFYNNEISEKSEIFDDQFSVERPDGSNFTLKIRSTKLEDSAMYFCASSEAYGQGVNSYEQYFGPGTRLTVT.

The chain uses TRBV19 and TRBJ2-7; 10 bases align to TRBD2. CDR1 is LNHDA, CDR2 SQIVND, per germline (reference sequence). The CDR3 sequence is 15 residues long. V lost 3 bases, J lost 2 bases, and 4 bases stayed unmatched. CDR3 DNA: TGTGCCAGTAGTATCGGACTAGCGGTCCCCTACGAGCAGTACTTC. This gives the protein CASSIGLAVPYEQYF.

This rearrangement joins TRBV12-3 or TRBV12-4 to TRBJ2-7, with 9 bases aligning to TRBD2. Losses at the gene ends were 1 base for V and 5 bases for J; bases not matched to a gene: 3. The CDR3 contains 14 residues. The CDR3 coding sequence is TGTGCCAGCAGTTTAGGTGCTAGCGGGAACGAGCAGTACTTC. Amino acids: CASSLGASGNEQYF.

The V call is TRBV19, the J call TRBJ2-1; the D gene is possibly TRBD2 (6 bases). CDR1 is LNHDA and CDR2 is SQIVND in the germline V gene (reference sequence). The CDR3 runs to 14 residues. The V and J ends lost 1 base and 6 bases respectively, with 10 bases between them. CDR3 coding DNA: TGTGCCAGTAGTATAGGGGACTGGGGCAATGAGCAGTTCTTC. This codes for CASSIGDWGNEQFF.

The chain recombines TRBV7-9 with TRBJ2-5, with D perhaps matching TRBD2 (5 bases). Germline-derived CDR1 and CDR2 are SEHNR and FQNEAQ (reference sequence). Trimming stripped 0 bases from V and 4 bases from J, with 9 bases between. This CDR3 comprises 14 residues. In nucleotides, the CDR3 is TGTGCCAGCAGCTTAGCGGTGGGGAGAGAGACCCAGTACTTC. The encoded protein is CASSLAVGRETQYF.

This chain links TRBV6-2 or TRBV6-3 with TRBJ1-2; 7 bases are shared with TRBD1. This CDR3 is 15 amino acids long. V was clipped by 6 bases and J by 4 bases; unmatched bases: 11. Looked up from germline, CDR1 is MNHEY and CDR2 is SVGEGT. CDR3 bases: TGTGCCAGCAGCCCCACCCGGACAGGCCTCTATGGCTACACCTTC. Translated, it gives CASSPTRTGLYGYTF.